Shown below are 18 T cell receptor beta chains from a single sample sequenced in a study of T cells after somatic rescue of genetic block. Using immunoSEQ multiplex PCR, the repertoire was profiled, and TCRdb retains in-frame clones only, with some absent. This table holds about 70,000 clones, roughly nine tenths found once. What was sequenced was peripheral blood mononuclear cells (PBMCs). Source of these receptors: a man between 40 and 49 years old.

This rearrangement joins TRBV7-6 to TRBJ2-5; D is unresolved. CDR1 and CDR2 from the germline V gene are SGHVS and FNYEAQ. V lost 1 base and J lost 1, with 4 bases in between. CDR3 length equals 13 residues. CDR3 protein: CASSLGSQETQYF. Written as DNA, the CDR3 is TGTGCCAGCAGCTTAGGCTCCCAAGAGACCCAGTACTTC. The full variable domain, its missing parts supplied by reference TRBV7-6 and TRBJ2-5, is GAGVSQSPRYKVTKRGQDVALRCDPISGHVSLYWYRQALGQGPEFLTYFNYEAQQDKSGLPNDRFSAERPEGSISTLTIQRTEQRDSAMYRCASSLGSQETQYFGPGTRLLVL.

The rearrangement links TRBV15 to TRBJ1-5; D is unclear. CDR1 is LNHNV and CDR2 is YYDKDF in the germline V gene (reference sequence). The ends were cut back, 5 bases at V and 0 bases at J, with 5 bases in the middle. The CDR3 spans 13 residues. CDR3 nucleotides: TGTGCCACCAGCGGGAGTAGCAATCAGCCCCAGCATTTT. Translated: CATSGSSNQPQHF. Filled out from reference TRBV15 and TRBJ1-5, the complete variable domain reads DAMVIQNPRYQVTQFGKPVTLSCSQTLNHNVMYWYQQKSSQAPKLLFHYYDKDFNNEADTPDNFQSRRPNTSFCFLDIRSPGLGDTAMYLCATSGSSNQPQHFGDGTRLSIL.

Written as DNA, the CDR3 is TGTGCCTCGGAGGGGGCAGGGGCTGTTGGCACTGAAGCTTTCTTT. It encodes CASEGAGAVGTEAFF. V usage is TRBV10-3 and J usage is TRBJ1-1; TRBD1 matches 7 bases. The length of the CDR3 is 15 residues. Per germline, CDR1 ENHRY and CDR2 SYGVKD. The V segment lost 11 bases and the J segment 4 bases; nucleotides outside the gene matches: 16.

The chain is built from TRBV19 and TRBJ1-6, with TRBD1 matching 11 bases. Germline CDR1 reads LNHDA; CDR2 reads SQIVND (reference sequence). This CDR3 is 17 amino acids long. V lost 5 bases to trimming and J lost 5 bases; unmatched junction nucleotides: 8. The CDR3 DNA follows: TGTGCCAGTAGTGCGCCGGGACAGGGGGGAAATAATTCACCCCTCCACTTT. Protein product: CASSAPGQGGNNSPLHF.

The chain joins TRBV10-2 to TRBJ2-2; tentatively, D is TRBD2 (5 bases). The ends were cut back, 9 bases at V and 6 bases at J, with 11 bases in the middle. CDR1 is WSHSY and CDR2 is SAAADI in the germline V gene. The CDR3 has 12 residues. The CDR3 coding sequence is TGCGCCAGTAGCGAGGGCCCCGGGGAGCTGTTTTTT. It is translated as CASSEGPGELFF.

The rearrangement links TRBV6-5 to TRBJ1-1; 7 nucleotides line up with TRBD1. Germline CDR1 and CDR2: MNHEY and SVGAGI. The CDR3 has 12 residues. V lost 8 bases to trimming and J lost 1 base; unmatched junction nucleotides: 1. Here the CDR3 reads CASAGGNTEAFF. CDR3 coding DNA: TGTGCCAGCGCAGGGGGGAACACTGAAGCTTTCTTT.

This chain joins TRBV28 and TRBJ2-7; a weak D match, TRBD1 (6 bases). V was clipped by 7 bases and J by 3 bases, with 19 bases between them. The CDR3 runs 15 residues. Germline lookup yields CDR1 MDHEN and CDR2 SYDVKM. The CDR3 is CASTNRGSQNYEQYF. CDR3 DNA sequence: TGTGCCAGCACCAATAGGGGGTCGCAGAACTACGAGCAGTACTTC.

The chain has TRBV10-3 and TRBJ2-7, with TRBD2 identical over 9 bases. The trim removed 0 bases at V and 3 bases at J, leaving 3 bases unmatched. There are 15 residues in the CDR3. CDR1 is ENHRY, CDR2 SYGVKD, per germline. In DNA form, the CDR3 reads TGTGCCATCAGTGAGTCGATGACTAGCGGCTACGAGCAGTACTTC. Its translation is CAISESMTSGYEQYF.

This clone showed up just once. V gene TRBV2 combines with J gene TRBJ2-3, with a tentative D call TRBD2 (6 bases). The CDR3 sequence is 15 residues long. The V gene lost 3 bases and the J gene lost 4 bases, with 14 bases spanning the gap. Germline V gene sequence: CDR1 SNHLY, CDR2 FYNNEI. The CDR3 DNA reads as TGTGCCAGCAGTGACCTCGGGACTTCATCAGATACGCAGTATTTT. This translates into CASSDLGTSSDTQYF.

The V and J genes are TRBV10-3 and TRBJ2-1; 7 bases match TRBD2. V lost 7 bases and J lost 5; bases outside the gene matches: 8. The CDR3 is made up of 14 amino acids. Germline V gives CDR1 ENHRY, CDR2 SYGVKD. The CDR3 loop is CAITRLADHNEQFF. CDR3 DNA: TGTGCCATCACGAGGCTAGCGGATCACAATGAGCAGTTCTTC.

This chain joins TRBV7-6 and TRBJ2-5; TRBD1 matches 10 bases. Germline lookup yields CDR1 SGHVS and CDR2 FNYEAQ. V gave up 5 bases and J gave up 5 bases; unmatched junction bases: 8. CDR3 length: 15 amino acids. For the CDR3, the DNA is TGTGCCAGCAGCCAATCGACAGGGGGCGCGGAGACCCAGTACTTC. This codes for CASSQSTGGAETQYF.

The gene calls are TRBV2 and TRBJ2-7; D may be TRBD2 (6 bases). The CDR3 loop spans 12 amino acids. Deletions cut 7 bases from V and 7 bases from J, with 14 bases between. Germline CDR1 reads SNHLY; CDR2 reads FYNNEI. Written as DNA, the CDR3 is TGTGCCAGCACGGGCGGGACGGGTGAGCAGTACTTC. Translated: CASTGGTGEQYF.

The V gene is TRBV5-4, the J gene TRBJ1-1; D may be TRBD1 (5 bases). The length of the CDR3 is 15 residues. Per the germline V gene, CDR1 is SGHNT and CDR2 is YYREEE (reference sequence). The germline V and J ends were trimmed by 3 bases and 0 bases, with 12 bases remaining between them. CDR3 bases: TGTGCCAGCAGCTGGGGGAAAGATTTGAACACTGAAGCTTTCTTT. It codes for CASSWGKDLNTEAFF.

This chain uses TRBV7-9 with TRBJ2-2; D uncertain. The CDR3 is made up of 15 amino acids. Trimming cost V 1 base and J 2 bases, with 8 bases left between them. Per the germline V gene, CDR1 is SEHNR and CDR2 is FQNEAQ (reference sequence). DNA for the CDR3: TGTGCCAGCAGCTTAGGGCCTTTAAACACCGGGGAGCTGTTTTTT. Protein product: CASSLGPLNTGELFF.

The chain recombines TRBV7-9 with TRBJ2-2, with D unclear. Trimming took 4 bases from V and 4 from J, leaving 22 bases between them. The CDR3 length is 18 residues. Per germline, CDR1 SEHNR and CDR2 FQNEAQ (reference sequence). CDR3 loop: CASSSSLMALPGTGELFF. The CDR3, as DNA: TGTGCCAGCAGCTCCTCGCTTATGGCCCTCCCAGGCACCGGGGAGCTGTTTTTT.

The chain uses TRBV6-6 and TRBJ1-5; no clear D gene. Trimming took off 2 bases at V and 2 bases at J, with 10 bases between the two ends. This CDR3 has 15 amino acids. From germline, CDR1 is MNHNY and CDR2 SVGAGI (reference sequence). CDR3 nucleotides: TGTGCCAGCAGTTACCAAGCCGCACGCAATCAGCCCCAGCATTTT. Amino acid sequence: CASSYQAARNQPQHF.

The genes are TRBV25-1 and TRBJ2-5; 9 bases match TRBD1. V was pared by 8 bases and J by 4 bases, with 5 bases of the junction left unmatched. Germline CDR1 MGHDK, CDR2 SYGVNS. There are 13 residues in the CDR3. The CDR3, as DNA: TGTGCCAGCGGGGGACAGGGACGAGAGACCCAGTACTTC. Encoded protein: CASGGQGRETQYF.

The V and J genes are TRBV2 and TRBJ2-3; D is possibly TRBD1 or TRBD2 (5 bases each). Germline V gives CDR1 SNHLY, CDR2 FYNNEI. V was shortened by 5 bases and J by 0 bases, with 9 bases between the two germline ends. This CDR3 contains 14 residues. CDR3 coding DNA: TGTGCCAGCAGTAGGGACCAAAGCACAGATACGCAGTATTTT. This encodes CASSRDQSTDTQYF.